This TCR beta chain appears in the sequencing data of a study of cytomegalovirus exposure and HLA in healthy donors. Overall study findings and caveats: A later analysis found common viral pathogens apparently linked to several of the most significant clusters.

This clone came up a few times. Antigen: not known. Germline-derived CDR1 and CDR2 are SGHAT and FQNNGV. Trimming cost V 0 bases and J 2 bases, with 10 bases left between them. The CDR3 extends over 15 amino acids. Primers: 60 Vbeta forward and 13 Jbeta reverse. Repertoires were generated with immunoSEQ multiplex PCR, while TCRdb's copy carries only in-frame clones and drops some. The sample carries some 110,000 clones, roughly 15% recorded once. Sequenced material: PBMCs. The TCR was taken from a female donor in good health and CMV-seronegative. The chain is built from TRBV11-2 and TRBJ1-1; D remains ambiguous. The CDR3 region has the DNA TGTGCCAGCAGCTTAGAAGCTGTCATTAACACTGAAGCTTTCTTT. This translates into CASSLEAVINTEAFF.